The 13 T cell receptor beta chains listed next were all sequenced from one sample in a study of blood T cell repertoires in COVID-19. This table comes from immunoSEQ multiplex PCR, and its TCRdb copy is limited to in-frame clones, with some not included. This table has 250,000 to 400,000 clones, 90% appearing once. Sequencing used peripheral blood. Every receptor here comes from a woman aged 25 to 45 with COVID-19, enrolled during active disease.

This clone has just one count. This chain connects TRBV30 to TRBJ1-4, with 7 bases matching TRBD1. Germline lookup yields CDR1 GTSNPN and CDR2 SVGIG (reference sequence). The CDR3 sequence is 14 residues long. With V trimmed by 0 bases and J by 8 bases, 6 bases remained unmatched. CDR3 sequence: CAWSVLRGREKLFF. The DNA of the CDR3 is TGTGCCTGGAGTGTACTAAGGGGGCGCGAAAAACTGTTTTTT.

V usage is TRBV28 and J usage is TRBJ1-3; TRBD1 matches 8 bases. Germline CDR1 and CDR2: MDHEN and SYDVKM. The trim removed 3 bases at V and 3 bases at J, leaving 7 bases unmatched. CDR3 length: 16 amino acids. This chain's CDR3 is CASSLDREAGGNTIYF. CDR3 coding DNA: TGTGCCAGCAGTTTGGACAGGGAGGCTGGTGGAAACACCATATATTTT.

This rearrangement joins TRBV25-1 to TRBJ2-7, with a weak D call TRBD2 (6 bases). The CDR3 is made up of 14 amino acids. Trimming pared 2 bases from V and 0 bases from J, leaving 8 bases between. Germline CDR1 and CDR2: MGHDK and SYGVNS. DNA for the CDR3: TGTGCCAGCAGTGAAGCGGGGTTCTCCTACGAGCAGTACTTC. Protein product: CASSEAGFSYEQYF.

The rearrangement uses TRBV2 and TRBJ2-7; TRBD2 matches at 10 bases. The CDR3 contains 15 residues. Germline CDR1 is SNHLY and CDR2 is FYNNEI. V trimming: 5 bases; J trimming: 3 bases; junction bases outside the gene matches: 7. The CDR3 bases are TGTGCCAGCAGTCGTTCTAGCGGGAGTTTCTACGAGCAGTACTTC. Translated: CASSRSSGSFYEQYF.

In this sample, this clone turned up a few times. The rearrangement joins TRBV7-3 to TRBJ2-2; D uncertain. V was clipped by 4 bases and J by 0 bases, with 9 bases between them. Germline lookup yields CDR1 SGHTA and CDR2 FQGTGA. The CDR3 runs to 15 residues. The DNA of the CDR3 is TGTGCCAGCAGCTCTCGACAAGCGAACACCGGGGAGCTGTTTTTT. It is translated as CASSSRQANTGELFF.

The rearrangement links TRBV7-6 to TRBJ2-2; D remains unclear. This CDR3 is 14 amino acids long. V lost 4 bases and J lost 1, with 7 bases in between. Germline lookup yields CDR1 SGHVS and CDR2 FNYEAQ. The CDR3 protein is CASSSPGNTGELFF. CDR3 in DNA: TGTGCCAGCAGCTCCCCGGGGAACACCGGGGAGCTGTTTTTT.

This rearrangement joins TRBV6-5 to TRBJ1-2, with 7 positions matching TRBD1. CDR1 and CDR2 from the germline V gene are MNHEY and SVGAGI. The V and J ends lost 5 bases and 1 base, in that order; junction bases with no gene match: 4. The CDR3 extends over 14 amino acids. Here the CDR3 reads CASSRDRDNYGYTF. CDR3 DNA: TGTGCCAGCAGTCGAGACAGGGATAACTATGGCTACACCTTC.

V and J are TRBV2 and TRBJ2-7; maybe TRBD1 (7 bases). Germline V CDR1 and CDR2: SNHLY, FYNNEI. The CDR3 spans 13 residues. Trimming took 6 bases from V and 6 from J, leaving 15 bases between them. CDR3 coding DNA: TGTGCCAGCAGGGCAGGGGGGAAGTTCGAGCAGTACTTC. It yields the protein CASRAGGKFEQYF.

The V and J genes are TRBV14 and TRBJ2-3, with D possibly matching TRBD2 (6 bases). The germline CDR1 and CDR2 sequences are SGHDN and FVKESK. The V end was cut by 1 base, the J end by 1 base, with 21 bases between. The CDR3 consists of 19 residues. CDR3 protein: CASSQVGSGNLDRTDTQYF. The CDR3 DNA sequence: TGTGCCAGCAGCCAAGTCGGTAGCGGAAACCTCGATCGCACAGATACGCAGTATTTT.

The chain joins TRBV5-1 to TRBJ2-5, with 11 bases matching TRBD1. This CDR3 contains 14 residues. Unmatched junction bases numbered 3, after V lost 3 bases and J lost 5 bases. Germline-derived CDR1 and CDR2 are SGHRS and YFSETQ. CDR3 in DNA: TGCGCCAGCAGCTGGACAGGGGGCGGTGAGACCCAGTACTTC. As protein: CASSWTGGGETQYF.

A single count supports this clone. The chain joins TRBV19 to TRBJ1-5, with D maybe TRBD1 (6 bases). V lost 5 bases and J 7 bases, leaving 21 bases between the germline ends. Per the germline V gene, CDR1 is LNHDA and CDR2 is SQIVND (reference sequence). This CDR3 spans 16 amino acids. In nucleotides, the CDR3 is TGTGCCAGTAGTTCTCTCGGGGCGGGGGCCGGGCAGCCCCAGCATTTT. Translating it yields CASSSLGAGAGQPQHF.

This sequence joins TRBV3-1 (or the pseudogene TRBV3-2) and TRBJ1-1; 10 positions agree with TRBD1. V lost 3 bases to trimming and J lost 4 bases; unmatched junction nucleotides: 11. The CDR3 extends over 17 amino acids. CDR1 LGHDT and CDR2 YNNKEL come from the germline V gene (reference sequence). The CDR3 region has the DNA TGTGCCAGCAGCCAGCGGACAGGGGGGGCTCTGGGCACTGAAGCTTTCTTT. This sequence encodes CASSQRTGGALGTEAFF.

This rearrangement joins TRBV10-3 to TRBJ2-1; 9 bases agree with TRBD2. The germline V gene encodes CDR1 ENHRY and CDR2 SYGVKD. The CDR3 consists of 17 residues. CDR3 amino acids: CASRGHSGSYSYNEQFF. The CDR3 DNA reads TGTGCATCCCGGGGGCATAGCGGGAGTTATTCTTACAATGAGCAGTTCTTC.